This TCR beta chain emerged from a study of blood T cell repertoires in COVID-19. Study summary: Whether acute or convalescent, the COVID-19 samples came from the United States, Italy and Spain. Sources were T cells, B-cell-depleted T cells, or PBMCs; the material itself was cDNA or gDNA.

Authors' processing steps: By means of reference gene primer amplification, nucleated cell counts were estimated. The table came from immunoSEQ multiplex PCR; TCRdb's copy has only in-frame clones and leaves some out. Clonal size and the V and J genes are those of that table, whereas D and trimming came from the DNA. The sample lists more than 350,000 clones; approximately 88% were seen once. Enrolled during active infection, Seattle patients were then followed longitudinally. V gave up 1 base and J gave up 4 bases; unmatched junction bases: 4. The CDR3 is made up of 15 amino acids. Germline assignment: CDR1 SEHNR and CDR2 FQNEAQ (reference sequence). This clone has a single count.

The V call is TRBV7-9, the J call TRBJ2-5; 9 bases are shared with TRBD2. The source is a young woman with COVID-19, enrolled during active disease. Sample: peripheral blood. CDR3 sequence: CASSLVAGGRETQYF. Written as DNA, the CDR3 is TGTGCCAGCAGCTTAGTCGCGGGAGGGAGAGAGACCCAGTACTTC. Complete variable domain (other parts from reference TRBV7-9 and TRBJ2-5): DTGVSQNPRHKITKRGQNVTFRCDPISEHNRLYWYRQTLGQGPEFLTYFQNEAQLEKSRLLSDRFSAERPKGSFSTLEIQRTEQGDSAMYLCASSLVAGGRETQYFGPGTRLLVL.